These 10 T cell receptor beta chains share one sample of origin, sequenced in a study of blood T cell repertoires in COVID-19. Produced via immunoSEQ multiplex PCR; TCRdb's table is partial and in-frame only. The profile covers around 280,000 clones, with roughly 86% appearing a single time and roughly 10% taken by the ten largest. The sample consisted of peripheral blood. Source of these receptors: a woman aged 25 to 39 with COVID-19, enrolled during active disease.

The rearrangement uses TRBV5-1 and TRBJ2-1, with a tentative D call TRBD2 (6 bases). CDR1 is SGHRS, CDR2 YFSETQ, per germline. V lost 3 bases, J lost 8 bases, and 15 bases lay in between. There are 14 residues in the CDR3. The DNA of the CDR3 is TGCGCCAGCAGCTGGGACCCGGGGGTGGATGAGCAGTTCTTC. Translation gives CASSWDPGVDEQFF.

The rearrangement uses TRBV19 and TRBJ1-3; no reliable D call. Deletions cut 8 bases from V and 2 bases from J, with 16 bases between. Per the germline V gene, CDR1 is LNHDA and CDR2 is SQIVND (reference sequence). The CDR3 sequence is 15 residues long. The CDR3 reads CASRNRTAAGNTIYF. The CDR3 nucleotides are TGTGCCAGTCGAAACCGGACTGCCGCTGGAAACACCATATATTTT.

This CDR3 is CASSRGASQETQYF. CDR3 DNA sequence: TGTGCCAGCAGCCGGGGGGCCTCCCAAGAGACCCAGTACTTC. The rearrangement uses TRBV7-2 and TRBJ2-5; TRBD2 might be the D (7 bases). The germline CDR1 and CDR2 sequences are SGHTA and FQGNSA. This CDR3 is 14 amino acids long. V was trimmed by 5 bases and J by 1 base, leaving 11 bases between them.

In DNA form, the CDR3 reads TGTGCCAGCAGCCCAGAGACTGTCAATGAGCAGTTCTTC. This gives the protein CASSPETVNEQFF. The chain combines TRBV11-2 with TRBJ2-1, with D unclear. V was clipped by 5 bases and J by 6 bases, with 11 bases between them. The CDR3 sequence is 13 residues long. Per the germline V gene, CDR1 is SGHAT and CDR2 is FQNNGV.

The chain combines TRBV18 with TRBJ2-5; 7 nucleotides line up with TRBD1. V lost 5 bases and J lost 5; bases outside the gene matches: 11. Germline V gives CDR1 KGHSH, CDR2 LQKENI. CDR3 length equals 15 residues. This CDR3 is CASSNLGTAVETQYF. The DNA of the CDR3 is TGTGCCAGCTCAAACCTCGGGACAGCGGTGGAGACCCAGTACTTC.

The V call is TRBV6-6, the J call TRBJ2-7; 9 bases fit TRBD1. Germline lookup yields CDR1 MNHNY and CDR2 SVGAGI (reference sequence). This CDR3 contains 14 residues. Unmatched junction bases numbered 7, after V lost 5 bases and J lost 5 bases. The CDR3, as DNA: TGTGCCAGCAGTCGACAGGGGGGAATCCACGAGCAGTACTTC. Its translation: CASSRQGGIHEQYF.

The chain links TRBV10-3 to TRBJ2-7; 9 bases match TRBD1. The germline V gene has CDR1 ENHRY and CDR2 SYGVKD. This CDR3 has 16 amino acids. The V and J ends lost 3 bases and 6 bases, in that order; junction bases with no gene match: 12. CDR3 sequence: CAISDPDRDRVGEQYF. Written as DNA, the CDR3 is TGTGCCATCAGTGACCCTGACAGGGACAGGGTTGGCGAGCAGTACTTC.

The V call is TRBV4-1, the J call TRBJ1-1, with D possibly matching TRBD1 (6 bases). Trimming shortened V by 1 base and J by 4 bases, and 25 bases separated the two germline ends. Germline CDR1 reads MGHRA; CDR2 reads YSYEKL. The CDR3 runs 19 residues. The CDR3 sequence is CASSQVFYSETPRGTEAFF. Here the CDR3 DNA reads TGCGCCAGCAGCCAAGTTTTCTACAGTGAAACGCCCAGGGGCACTGAAGCTTTCTTT.

The CDR3 DNA is TGTGCCAGTAGTCCCCGACAGGACCATCAGCCCCAGCATTTT. Its translation is CASSPRQDHQPQHF. V gene TRBV19 combines with J gene TRBJ1-5; D might be TRBD1 (6 bases). This CDR3 has 14 amino acids. Germline V lookup: CDR1 LNHDA, CDR2 SQIVND (reference sequence). V lost 5 bases to trimming and J lost 5 bases, with 13 bases between them. The whole variable domain, filled in from reference TRBV19 and TRBJ1-5, reads DGGITQSPKYLFRKEGQNVTLSCEQNLNHDAMYWYRQDPGQGLRLIYYSQIVNDFQKGDIAEGYSVSREKKESFPLTVTSAQKNPTAFYLCASSPRQDHQPQHFGDGTRLSIL.

The chain recombines TRBV6-5 with TRBJ1-2, with D possibly matching TRBD1 (5 bases). The CDR3 spans 11 residues. V was clipped by 7 bases and J by 8 bases, with 11 bases between them. The germline CDR1 and CDR2 sequences are MNHEY and SVGAGI. The CDR3 protein is CASMREGGYTF. The CDR3 coding sequence is TGTGCCAGCATGAGGGAGGGGGGCTACACCTTC.